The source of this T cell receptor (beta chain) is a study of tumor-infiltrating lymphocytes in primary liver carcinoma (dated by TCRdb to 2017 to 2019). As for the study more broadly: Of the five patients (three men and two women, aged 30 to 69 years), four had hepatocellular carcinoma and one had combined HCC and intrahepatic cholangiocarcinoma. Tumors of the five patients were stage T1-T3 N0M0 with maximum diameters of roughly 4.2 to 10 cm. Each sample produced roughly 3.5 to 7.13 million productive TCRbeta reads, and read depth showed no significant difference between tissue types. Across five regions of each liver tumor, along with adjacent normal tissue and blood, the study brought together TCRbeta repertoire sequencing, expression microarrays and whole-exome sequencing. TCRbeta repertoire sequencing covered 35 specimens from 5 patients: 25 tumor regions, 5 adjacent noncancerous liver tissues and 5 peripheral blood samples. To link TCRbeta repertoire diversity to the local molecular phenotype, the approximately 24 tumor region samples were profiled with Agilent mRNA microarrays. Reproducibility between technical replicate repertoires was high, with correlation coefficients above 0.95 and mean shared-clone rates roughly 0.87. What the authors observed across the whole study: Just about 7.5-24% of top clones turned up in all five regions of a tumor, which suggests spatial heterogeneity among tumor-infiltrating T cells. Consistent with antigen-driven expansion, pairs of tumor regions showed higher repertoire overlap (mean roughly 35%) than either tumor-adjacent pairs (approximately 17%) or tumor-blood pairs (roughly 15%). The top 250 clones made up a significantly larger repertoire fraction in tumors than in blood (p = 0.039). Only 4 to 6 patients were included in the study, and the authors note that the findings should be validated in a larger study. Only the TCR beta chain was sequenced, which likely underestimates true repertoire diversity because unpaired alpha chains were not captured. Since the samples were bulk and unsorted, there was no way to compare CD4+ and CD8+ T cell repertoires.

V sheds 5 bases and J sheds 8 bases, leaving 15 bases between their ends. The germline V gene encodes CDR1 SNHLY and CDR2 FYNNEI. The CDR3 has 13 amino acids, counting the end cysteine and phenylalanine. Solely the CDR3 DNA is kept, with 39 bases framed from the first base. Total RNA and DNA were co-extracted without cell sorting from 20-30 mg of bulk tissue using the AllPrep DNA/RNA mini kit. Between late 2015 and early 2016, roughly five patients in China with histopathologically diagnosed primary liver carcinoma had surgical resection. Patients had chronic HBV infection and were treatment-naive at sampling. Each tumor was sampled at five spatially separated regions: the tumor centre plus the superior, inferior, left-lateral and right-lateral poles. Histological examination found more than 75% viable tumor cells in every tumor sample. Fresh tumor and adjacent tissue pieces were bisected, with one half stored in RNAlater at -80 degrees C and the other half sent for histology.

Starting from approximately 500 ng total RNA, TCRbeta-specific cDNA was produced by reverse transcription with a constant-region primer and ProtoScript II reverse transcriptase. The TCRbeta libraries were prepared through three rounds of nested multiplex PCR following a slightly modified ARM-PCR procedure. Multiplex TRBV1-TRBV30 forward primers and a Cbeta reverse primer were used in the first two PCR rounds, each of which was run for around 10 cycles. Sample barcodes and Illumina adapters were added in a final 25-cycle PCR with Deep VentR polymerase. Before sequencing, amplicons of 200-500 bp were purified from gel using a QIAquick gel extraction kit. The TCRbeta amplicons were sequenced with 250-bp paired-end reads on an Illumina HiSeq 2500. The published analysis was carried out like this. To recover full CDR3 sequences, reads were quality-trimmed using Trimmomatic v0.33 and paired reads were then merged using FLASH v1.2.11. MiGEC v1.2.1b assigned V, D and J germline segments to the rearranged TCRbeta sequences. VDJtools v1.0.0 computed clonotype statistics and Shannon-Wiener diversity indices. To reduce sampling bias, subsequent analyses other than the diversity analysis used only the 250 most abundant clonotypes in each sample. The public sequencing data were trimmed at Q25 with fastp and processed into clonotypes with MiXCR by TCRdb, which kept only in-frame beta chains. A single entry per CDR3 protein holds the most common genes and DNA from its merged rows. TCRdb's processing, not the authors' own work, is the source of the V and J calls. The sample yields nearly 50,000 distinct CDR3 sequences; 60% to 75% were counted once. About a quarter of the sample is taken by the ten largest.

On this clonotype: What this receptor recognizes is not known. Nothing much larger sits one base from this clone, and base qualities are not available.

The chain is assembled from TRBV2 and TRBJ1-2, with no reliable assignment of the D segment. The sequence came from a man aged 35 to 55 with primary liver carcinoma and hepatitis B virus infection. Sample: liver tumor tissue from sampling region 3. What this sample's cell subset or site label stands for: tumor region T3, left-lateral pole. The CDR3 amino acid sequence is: CASSRDSSGGYTF. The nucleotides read TGTGCCAGCAGTCGTGACTCCTCCGGGGGCTACACCTTC.